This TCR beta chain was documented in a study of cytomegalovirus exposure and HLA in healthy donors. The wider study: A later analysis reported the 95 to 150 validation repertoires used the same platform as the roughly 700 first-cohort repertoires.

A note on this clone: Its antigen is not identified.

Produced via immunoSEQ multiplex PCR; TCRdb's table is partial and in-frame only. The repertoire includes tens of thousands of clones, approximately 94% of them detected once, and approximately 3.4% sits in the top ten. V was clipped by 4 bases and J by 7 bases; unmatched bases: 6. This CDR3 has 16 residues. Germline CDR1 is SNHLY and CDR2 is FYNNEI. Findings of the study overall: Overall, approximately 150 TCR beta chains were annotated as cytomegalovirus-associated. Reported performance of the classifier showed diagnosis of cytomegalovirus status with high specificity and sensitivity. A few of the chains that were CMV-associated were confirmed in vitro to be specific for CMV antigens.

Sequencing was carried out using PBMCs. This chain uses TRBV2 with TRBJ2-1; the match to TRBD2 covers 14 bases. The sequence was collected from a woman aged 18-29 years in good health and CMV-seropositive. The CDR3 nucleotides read TGTGCCAGCAGTGTTGATGGACTAGCGGGGGGTAATGAGCAGTTCTTC. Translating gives CASSVDGLAGGNEQFF.